The 7 T cell receptor beta chains in this list originate from one sample, sequenced in a study of OX40 agonist ivuxolimab in advanced cancers. TCRdb keeps only in-frame clones here, not all; method: immunoSEQ multiplex PCR. The sample contains some 100,000 clones, around four fifths of which appear only once. This specimen consisted of CD4+ or CD8+ T cells sorted from blood, obtained in a trial of the OX40 agonist ivuxolimab. All receptors derive from an adult with an advanced solid tumor such as melanoma, head and neck, liver or kidney cancer.

This chain links TRBV6-6 with TRBJ2-2, with no clear D. Germline lookup yields CDR1 MNHNY and CDR2 SVGAGI (reference sequence). Between the trimmed V and J ends, which lost 0 bases and 1 base, there was a span of 6 bases. CDR3 length: 15 residues. CDR3 loop: CASSYSTQNTGELFF. As DNA, the CDR3 is TGTGCCAGCAGTTACTCGACTCAGAACACCGGGGAGCTGTTTTTT.

V gene TRBV9 combines with J gene TRBJ1-2; D ambiguous. The CDR3 is 11 amino acids. CDR1 and CDR2 from the germline V gene are SGDLS and YYNGEE. Trimming took 0 bases from V and 9 from J, leaving 6 bases between them. DNA of the CDR3: TGTGCCAGCAGCGTAGGTAATCGCTACACCTTC. Its translation is CASSVGNRYTF.

V gene TRBV7-8 combines with J gene TRBJ2-3; no reliable D call. Germline V gene data show CDR1 as SGHVS and CDR2 as FQNEAQ. V dropped 2 bases and J dropped 4 bases, with 13 bases sitting between them. The CDR3 spans 15 residues. The CDR3 DNA is TGTGCCAGCAGCTTACGGCCTCAACGCCCAGATACGCAGTATTTT. As protein: CASSLRPQRPDTQYF.

J is TRBJ2-7 and V is TRBV30; TRBD2 agrees at 10 bases. Germline trimming cut 3 bases from V and 6 bases from J; bases unmatched to any gene: 8. Per the germline V gene, CDR1 is GTSNPN and CDR2 is SVGIG (reference sequence). The length of the CDR3 is 14 residues. This chain's CDR3 is CAWRHTGTSVEQYF. The CDR3 DNA is TGTGCCTGGAGACACACCGGGACTAGCGTCGAGCAGTACTTC.

V usage is TRBV6-5 and J usage is TRBJ1-5; D gene ambiguous. This CDR3 contains 12 residues. Germline V lookup: CDR1 MNHEY, CDR2 SVGAGI. V gave up 6 bases and J gave up 5 bases, with 8 bases separating them. CDR3 sequence reads: CASRKKDQPQHF. The CDR3 region has the DNA TGTGCCAGCAGGAAGAAAGATCAGCCCCAGCATTTT.

This sequence joins TRBV12-5 and TRBJ1-6; 9 bases line up with TRBD1. Germline values: CDR1 LGHNT, CDR2 FRNRAP. The CDR3 runs to 24 residues. Trimming at V came to 3 bases and at J to 1 base, leaving 25 bases not matched to a gene. The CDR3 DNA sequence: TGTGCTAGTGGTTTCCCCAGGTATTTACAGAGCCGGGACAGGGAAAGGTCCTATAATTCACCCCTCCACTTT. Amino acid sequence: CASGFPRYLQSRDRERSYNSPLHF.

J is TRBJ1-3 and V is TRBV4-1; maybe TRBD1 (5 bases). This CDR3 is built from 20 residues. The V end lost 3 bases, the J end lost 2 bases, and 26 bases lay between the germline ends. Germline assignment: CDR1 MGHRA and CDR2 YSYEKL. Written as DNA, the CDR3 is TGCGCCAGCAGCCAGGTTCGTACGGGGGAGATGACAGTAACTGGAAACACCATATATTTT. Translated, it gives CASSQVRTGEMTVTGNTIYF.